These T cell receptor beta chains were read from a single sample in a study of blood T cell repertoires in COVID-19. Sequenced by immunoSEQ multiplex PCR; TCRdb stores in-frame clones only, minus some. Of roughly 670,000 clones in the sample, approximately 90% are singletons; the top ten hold roughly 0.26%. The sample consisted of peripheral blood. These receptors were taken from a woman between 18 and 29 years old with acute or convalescent COVID-19. Both conserved end residues are part of each CDR3. A D gene is named only where the DNA matches it firmly. A row's size may be missing; if present it is once, few, many or a size class.

CDR3 protein	CDR3 DNA	V gene	J gene	clone size	D gene
CASGTPEAFF	TGTGCCAGCGGGACACCCGAAGCTTTCTTT	TRBV6-5	TRBJ1-1	.	.
CASSEWLASSTNEKLFF	TGTGCCAGCAGTGAATGGTTAGCGTCATCAACTAATGAAAAACTGTTTTTT	TRBV2	TRBJ1-4	.	.
CASSLARGNGYTF	TGTGCCAGCAGCTTAGCTCGGGGGAACGGCTACACCTTC	TRBV7-2	TRBJ1-2	.	.
CASSSAQQGWNSPLHF	TGTGCCAGCAGTTCCGCTCAACAGGGTTGGAATTCACCCCTCCACTTT	TRBV6-5	TRBJ1-6	.	.
CASRTGGRGYTF	TGTGCCAGCAGGACAGGGGGGCGCGGCTACACCTTC	TRBV6-5	TRBJ1-2	.	TRBD1
CASRPRQGADSPLHF	TGTGCCAGCAGGCCGAGACAGGGGGCAGACTCACCCCTCCACTTT	TRBV6-6	TRBJ1-6	once	TRBD1
CASSSGTRGNTIYF	TGTGCCAGCAGTTCAGGGACAAGGGGAAACACCATATATTTT	TRBV28	TRBJ1-3	.	.
CASTPFSNQPQHF	TGTGCCAGCACCCCATTTAGCAATCAGCCCCAGCATTTT	TRBV2	TRBJ1-5	.	.
CASRGTSGMAEQFF	TGTGCCAGCAGGGGGACTAGCGGCATGGCTGAGCAGTTCTTC	TRBV6-5	TRBJ2-1	once	TRBD2
CASSQAYEQYF	TGCGCCAGCAGCCAGGCCTACGAGCAGTACTTC	TRBV5-1	TRBJ2-7	.	.
CSVDGGATDTQYF	TGCAGCGTTGATGGCGGAGCCACAGATACGCAGTATTTT	TRBV29-1	TRBJ2-3	.	.
CASSFGGQGTYEQYF	TGTGCCAGCAGCTTTGGTGGACAGGGGACCTACGAGCAGTACTTC	TRBV11-2	TRBJ2-7	.	TRBD1
CASTDRGAEQFF	TGTGCCAGCACAGACAGGGGGGCTGAGCAGTTCTTC	TRBV6-5	TRBJ2-1	.	TRBD1
CASSQAGGVSYNSPLHF	TGTGCCAGCAGCCAAGCAGGGGGAGTCTCCTATAATTCACCCCTCCACTTT	TRBV5-5	TRBJ1-6	.	TRBD1
CASSIFRESTEAFF	TGTGCCAGTAGTATTTTTCGGGAATCAACTGAAGCTTTCTTT	TRBV19	TRBJ1-1	.	.
CASRSNPGDYEQYF	TGTGCCAGCAGATCCAACCCAGGCGACTACGAGCAGTACTTC	TRBV27	TRBJ2-7	.	.
CSVVLGGTLRTYEQYF	TGCAGCGTTGTATTGGGGGGGACCCTGAGGACCTACGAGCAGTACTTC	TRBV29-1	TRBJ2-7	.	TRBD2
CASSLSGLDQPQHF	TGCGCCAGCAGCTTGTCAGGGCTCGATCAGCCCCAGCATTTT	TRBV5-1	TRBJ1-5	.	.
CAISAETGSNEKLFF	TGTGCCATCAGTGCGGAAACAGGGTCTAATGAAAAACTGTTTTTT	TRBV10-3	TRBJ1-4	once	.
CASSVTHWGAYEQYF	TGTGCCAGCAGCGTAACCCATTGGGGGGCCTACGAGCAGTACTTC	TRBV9	TRBJ2-7	.	.
CASSLESSGPLHF	TGCGCCAGCAGCTTGGAGTCCAGCGGGCCCCTCCACTTT	TRBV5-1	TRBJ1-6	.	.
CASSSRGTGYGYTF	TGTGCCAGCAGCTCGCGAGGGACTGGCTATGGCTACACCTTC	TRBV21-1	TRBJ1-2	.	.
CASSLRQGWTGELFF	TGTGCCAGCAGCCTCCGACAGGGGTGGACCGGGGAGCTGTTTTTT	TRBV5-6	TRBJ2-2	.	TRBD1
CASSFFSYNEQFF	TGTGCCAGCAGCTTTTTTAGTTACAATGAGCAGTTCTTC	TRBV7-9	TRBJ2-1	.	.
CASSSYVNQPQHF	TGTGCCAGCAGTTCCTATGTGAATCAGCCCCAGCATTTT	TRBV27	TRBJ1-5	.	.
CASSDRDRGNYGYTF	TGCGCCAGCAGCGACCGGGACAGGGGGAATTATGGCTACACCTTC	TRBV5-1	TRBJ1-2	.	TRBD1
CASSPGRRELFF	TGTGCCAGCAGTCCAGGGAGGAGGGAGCTGTTTTTT	TRBV27	TRBJ2-2	few	.
CASSVGGGRRTEAFF	TGTGCCAGCAGCGTAGGAGGGGGCAGGCGCACTGAAGCTTTCTTT	TRBV9	TRBJ1-1	.	TRBD1
CASSSAGYGYTF	TGTGCCAGCAGCTCGGCGGGGTACGGCTACACCTTC	TRBV4-2	TRBJ1-2	.	.
CSASGGDRGKLFF	TGCAGTGCTAGTGGTGGGGACAGGGGAAAACTGTTTTTT	TRBV20-1	TRBJ1-4	.	TRBD1
CASSLVWPARGFNGEQYF	TGTGCCAGCAGCTTAGTTTGGCCGGCGCGGGGGTTTAATGGCGAGCAGTACTTC	TRBV11-3	TRBJ2-7	.	TRBD2
CASSLGQADYGYTF	TGTGCCAGCAGCTTAGGACAGGCGGACTATGGCTACACCTTC	TRBV7-9	TRBJ1-2	.	.
CASSLRQRNTEAFF	TGTGCCAGCAGCTTACGACAGAGGAACACTGAAGCTTTCTTT	TRBV7-8	TRBJ1-1	.	.
CASSQRQNTEAFF	TGTGCCAGCAGCCAGAGACAGAACACTGAAGCTTTCTTT	TRBV11-2	TRBJ1-1	.	.
CASSQDKGTGGAWGANVLTF	TGCGCCAGCAGCCAAGATAAGGGGACAGGGGGCGCTTGGGGGGCCAACGTCCTGACTTTC	TRBV4-3	TRBJ2-6	.	TRBD1
CASRRGHEQYF	TGTGCCTCGCGGAGAGGGCACGAGCAGTACTTC	TRBV27	TRBJ2-7	.	.
CASSSGVNSPLHF	TGTGCCAGCAGCTCCGGGGTCAATTCACCCCTCCACTTT	TRBV9	TRBJ1-6	.	.
CASSLTGYNQPQHF	TGTGCCAGCAGCCTAACAGGGTATAATCAGCCCCAGCATTTT	TRBV7-8	TRBJ1-5	.	.
CAWLGQGAEQFF	TGTGCCTGGCTTGGACAGGGGGCCGAGCAGTTCTTC	TRBV30	TRBJ2-1	once	TRBD1
CASSESGGAGANVLTF	TGTGCCAGCAGTGAATCAGGGGGCGCTGGGGCCAACGTCCTGACTTTC	TRBV6-1	TRBJ2-6	few	TRBD1
CSAGVNEQYF	TGCAGTGCCGGGGTCAACGAGCAGTACTTC	TRBV20-1	TRBJ2-7	.	.
CASSQDSGVGYGYTF	TGTGCCAGCAGCCAAGACTCGGGGGTCGGCTATGGCTACACCTTC	TRBV4-2	TRBJ1-2	.	.
CASSFLAGGPGNEQFF	TGCGCCAGCAGCTTTCTAGCGGGGGGGCCCGGCAATGAGCAGTTCTTC	TRBV5-1	TRBJ2-1	.	TRBD2
CASSYPNSRGFF	TGTGCCAGCAGTTACCCTAATTCCCGGGGGTTCTTC	TRBV6-2/TRBV6-3	TRBJ2-1	.	.
CASSQNREQFF	TGTGCCAGCAGCCAGAACCGGGAGCAGTTCTTC	TRBV6-2/TRBV6-3	TRBJ2-1	.	.
CASSLGLAGAGELFF	TGTGCCAGCAGCCTGGGACTAGCGGGGGCCGGGGAGCTGTTTTTT	TRBV5-8	TRBJ2-2	once	TRBD2
CASSDVGGTDTQYF	TGTGCCAGCAGTGACGTCGGGGGGACAGATACGCAGTATTTT	TRBV6-4	TRBJ2-3	few	TRBD2